This TCR beta chain was captured in a study of blood T cells in healthy people across ages. Regarding the study as a whole: It was found that TCR beta diversity correlated strongly with the percentage of naive T cells.

In this sample, this clonotype turned up a few times. Antigen unknown. The second PCR ran roughly 7 to 12 cycles with a sample-barcoded 5' primer and J-beta primers. Each CDR3 protein gets one entry after TCRdb re-called the 5' RACE reads with MiXCR. The profile covers about 580,000 distinct CDR3 sequences, with 40% to 55% appearing a single time and about 26% taken by the ten largest. This CDR3 is built from 13 residues. Germline trimming cut 5 bases from V and 10 bases from J; bases unmatched to any gene: 5. Germline V gives CDR1 MNHEY, CDR2 SMNVEV (reference sequence). Specimen: blood. J is TRBJ1-6 and V is TRBV27; TRBD1 aligns across 7 bases. This receptor was identified in a man at least 80 years old in good health. CDR3 DNA sequence: TGTGCCAGCAGTAAAGGACAGGTCTCACCCCTCCACTTT. Its protein product is CASSKGQVSPLHF.